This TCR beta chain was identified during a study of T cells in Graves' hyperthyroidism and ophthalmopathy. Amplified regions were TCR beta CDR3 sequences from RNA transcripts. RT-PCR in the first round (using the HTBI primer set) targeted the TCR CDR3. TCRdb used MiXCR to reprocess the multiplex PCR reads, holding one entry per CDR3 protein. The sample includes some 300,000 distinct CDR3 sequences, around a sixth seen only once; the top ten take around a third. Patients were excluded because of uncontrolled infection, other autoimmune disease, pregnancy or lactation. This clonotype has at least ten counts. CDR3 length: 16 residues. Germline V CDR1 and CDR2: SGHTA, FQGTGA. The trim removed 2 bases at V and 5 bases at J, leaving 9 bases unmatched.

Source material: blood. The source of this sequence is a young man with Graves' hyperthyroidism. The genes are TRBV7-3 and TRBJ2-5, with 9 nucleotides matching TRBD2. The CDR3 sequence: CASSLSAGGPFETQYF. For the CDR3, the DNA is TGTGCCAGCAGCTTATCCGCGGGAGGGCCGTTTGAGACCCAGTACTTC.